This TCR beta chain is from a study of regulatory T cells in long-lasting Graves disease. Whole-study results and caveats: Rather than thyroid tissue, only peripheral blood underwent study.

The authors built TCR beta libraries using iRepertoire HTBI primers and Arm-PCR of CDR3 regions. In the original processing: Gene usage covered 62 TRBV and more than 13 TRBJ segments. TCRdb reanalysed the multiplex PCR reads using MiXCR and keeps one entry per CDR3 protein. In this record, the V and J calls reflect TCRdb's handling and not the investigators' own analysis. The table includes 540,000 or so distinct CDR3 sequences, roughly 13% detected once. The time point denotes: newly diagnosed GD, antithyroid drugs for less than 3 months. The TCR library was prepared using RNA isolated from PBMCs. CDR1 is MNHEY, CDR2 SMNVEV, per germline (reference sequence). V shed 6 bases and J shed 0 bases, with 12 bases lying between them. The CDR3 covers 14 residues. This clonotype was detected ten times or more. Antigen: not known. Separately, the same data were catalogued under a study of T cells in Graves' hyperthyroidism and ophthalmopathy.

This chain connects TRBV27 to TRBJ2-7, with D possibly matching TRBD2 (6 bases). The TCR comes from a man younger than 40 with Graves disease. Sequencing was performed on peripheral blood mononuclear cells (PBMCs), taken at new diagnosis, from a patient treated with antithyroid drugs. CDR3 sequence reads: CASRRLESSYEQYF. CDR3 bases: TGTGCCAGCAGGAGACTAGAGAGCTCCTACGAGCAGTACTTC.